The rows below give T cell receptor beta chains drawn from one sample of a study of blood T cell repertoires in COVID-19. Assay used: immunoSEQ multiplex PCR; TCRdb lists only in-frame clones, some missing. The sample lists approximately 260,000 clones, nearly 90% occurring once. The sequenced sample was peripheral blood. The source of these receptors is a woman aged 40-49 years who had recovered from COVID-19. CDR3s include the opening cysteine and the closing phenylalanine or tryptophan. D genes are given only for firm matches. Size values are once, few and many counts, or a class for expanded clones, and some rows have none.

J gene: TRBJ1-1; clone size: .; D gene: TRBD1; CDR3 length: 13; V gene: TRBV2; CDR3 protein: CACEGDRDTEAFF; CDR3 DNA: TGTGCCTGTGAGGGGGACAGAGACACTGAAGCTTTCTTT
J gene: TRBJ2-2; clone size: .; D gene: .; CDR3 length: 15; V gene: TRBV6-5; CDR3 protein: CASKRGQENTGELFF; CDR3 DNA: TGTGCCAGCAAGAGAGGGCAAGAGAACACCGGGGAGCTGTTTTTT
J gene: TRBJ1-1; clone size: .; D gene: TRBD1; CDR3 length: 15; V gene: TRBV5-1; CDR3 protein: CASSLSGQPNTEAFF; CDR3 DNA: TGCGCCAGCAGCTTGTCGGGACAGCCTAACACTGAAGCTTTCTTT
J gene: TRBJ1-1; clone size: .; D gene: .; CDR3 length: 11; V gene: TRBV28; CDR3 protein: CASSAGTEAFF; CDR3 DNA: TGTGCCAGCAGTGCAGGCACTGAAGCTTTCTTT
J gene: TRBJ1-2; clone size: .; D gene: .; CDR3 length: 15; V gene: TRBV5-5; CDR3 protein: CASSQKSGGGYGYTF; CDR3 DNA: TGTGCCAGCAGCCAAAAGAGTGGGGGAGGTTACGGCTACACCTTC
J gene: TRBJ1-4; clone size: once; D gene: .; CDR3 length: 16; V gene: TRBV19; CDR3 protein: CASSTPEVSYNEKLFF; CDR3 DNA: TGTGCCAGTAGTACCCCCGAGGTTTCTTATAATGAAAAACTGTTTTTT
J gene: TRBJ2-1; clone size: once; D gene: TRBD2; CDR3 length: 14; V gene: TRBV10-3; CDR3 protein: CAISGGASYNEQFF; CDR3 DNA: TGTGCCATTAGCGGGGGGGCTTCCTACAATGAGCAGTTCTTC
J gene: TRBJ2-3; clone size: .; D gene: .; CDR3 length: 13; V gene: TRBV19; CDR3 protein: CASSDSSTDTQYF; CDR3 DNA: TGTGCCAGTAGTGACAGTTCCACAGATACGCAGTATTTT
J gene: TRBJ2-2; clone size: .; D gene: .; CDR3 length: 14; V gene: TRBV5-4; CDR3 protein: CAVGGVQNTGELFF; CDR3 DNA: TGTGCCGTCGGAGGGGTTCAGAACACCGGGGAGCTGTTTTTT
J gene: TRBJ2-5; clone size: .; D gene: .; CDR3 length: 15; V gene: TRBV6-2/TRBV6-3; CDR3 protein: CASSYGAVDTGTQYF; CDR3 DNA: TGTGCCAGCAGTTACGGGGCTGTGGACACGGGGACCCAGTACTTC
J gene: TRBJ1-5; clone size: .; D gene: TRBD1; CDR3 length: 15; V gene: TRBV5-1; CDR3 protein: CASSGGTGEGQPQHF; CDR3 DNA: TGCGCCAGCAGCGGCGGGACAGGGGAAGGACAGCCCCAGCATTTT
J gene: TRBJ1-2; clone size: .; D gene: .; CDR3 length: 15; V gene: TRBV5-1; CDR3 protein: CASSLVGGGRDGYTF; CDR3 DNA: TGCGCCAGCAGCTTGGTCGGCGGGGGGCGGGATGGCTACACCTTC
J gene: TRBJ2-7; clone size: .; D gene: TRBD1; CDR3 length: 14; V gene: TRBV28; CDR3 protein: CASRTGTGGYEQYF; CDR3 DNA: TGTGCCAGCAGGACCGGGACAGGGGGCTACGAGCAGTACTTC
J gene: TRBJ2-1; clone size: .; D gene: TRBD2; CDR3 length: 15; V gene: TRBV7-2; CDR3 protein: CASSSGLAGSQEQFF; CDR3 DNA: TGTGCCAGCAGCTCCGGACTAGCGGGATCACAAGAGCAGTTCTTC
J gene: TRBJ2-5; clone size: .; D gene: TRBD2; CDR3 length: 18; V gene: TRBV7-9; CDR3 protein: CASSLVSSSGGVQETQYF; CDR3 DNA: TGTGCCAGCAGCTTAGTGTCTTCTAGCGGGGGGGTCCAAGAGACCCAGTACTTC
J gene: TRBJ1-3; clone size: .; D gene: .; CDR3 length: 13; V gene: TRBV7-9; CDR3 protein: CASSFRHGNTIYF; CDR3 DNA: TGTGCCAGCAGCTTCAGGCACGGAAACACCATATATTTT
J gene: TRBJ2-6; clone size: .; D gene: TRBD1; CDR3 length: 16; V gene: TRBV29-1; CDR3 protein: CSALTGFSRGANVLTF; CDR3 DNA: TGCAGCGCCCTGACAGGGTTCTCGAGGGGGGCCAACGTCCTGACTTTC
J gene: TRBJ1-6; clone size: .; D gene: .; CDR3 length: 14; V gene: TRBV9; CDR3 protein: CASSVVDTHSPLHF; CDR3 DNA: TGTGCCAGCAGCGTAGTAGACACTCATTCACCCCTCCACTTT
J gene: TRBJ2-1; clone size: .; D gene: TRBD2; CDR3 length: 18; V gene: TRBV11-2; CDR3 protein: CASSLGNSGRPRYNEQFF; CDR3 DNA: TGTGCCAGCAGCTTAGGTAATAGCGGGAGGCCCCGGTACAATGAGCAGTTCTTC
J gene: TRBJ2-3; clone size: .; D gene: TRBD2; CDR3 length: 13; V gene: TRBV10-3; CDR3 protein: CAIRGTSSDTQYF; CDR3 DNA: TGTGCCATCAGGGGGACTAGTTCAGATACGCAGTATTTT
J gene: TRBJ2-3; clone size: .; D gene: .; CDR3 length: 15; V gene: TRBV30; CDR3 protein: CAWSVRSGRTDTQYF; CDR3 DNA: TGTGCCTGGAGTGTACGGAGCGGACGCACAGATACGCAGTATTTT
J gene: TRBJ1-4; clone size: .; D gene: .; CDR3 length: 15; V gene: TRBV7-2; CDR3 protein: CASSQRAAFNEKLFF; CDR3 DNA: TGTGCCAGCAGCCAGAGGGCAGCCTTTAATGAAAAACTGTTTTTT
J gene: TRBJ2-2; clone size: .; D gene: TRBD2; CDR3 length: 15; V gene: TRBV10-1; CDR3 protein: CASSERLAGAGELFF; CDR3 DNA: TGCGCCAGCAGTGAGAGACTAGCGGGAGCCGGGGAGCTGTTTTTT
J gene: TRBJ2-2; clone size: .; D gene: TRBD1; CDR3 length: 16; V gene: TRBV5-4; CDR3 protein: CASNRGGQGATGELFF; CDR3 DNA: TGTGCCAGCAACCGGGGGGGACAGGGGGCCACCGGGGAGCTGTTTTTT
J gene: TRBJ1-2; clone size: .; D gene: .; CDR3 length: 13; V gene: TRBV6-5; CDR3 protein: CASRGDTDYGYTF; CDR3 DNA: TGTGCCAGCAGGGGGGACACCGACTATGGCTACACCTTC
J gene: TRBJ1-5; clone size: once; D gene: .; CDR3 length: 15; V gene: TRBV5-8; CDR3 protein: CASSLAGVGNQPQHF; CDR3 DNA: TGTGCCAGCAGCTTGGCGGGGGTTGGCAATCAGCCCCAGCATTTT